A single TCR beta chain is shown here with its context. This clone appeared a single time. Its antigen has not been determined. Nothing much larger sits one base from this clone, and base qualities are not available. V is shortened by 0 bases, J by 7 bases, and the region joining them spans 12 bases. According to the germline V gene, CDR1 reads LGHNA and CDR2 reads YSLEER. From the cysteine up to the phenylalanine, the CDR3 has a length of 14 residues. The only DNA kept is the CDR3, 42 bases in frame from the first base. The source of the sample is a study of T cell responses to AZD1222 COVID-19 vaccine (dated by TCRdb to about 2021). With respect to the entire study: A total of just over 230 trial participants underwent TCR sequencing, of whom under 220 had received two doses of AZD1222 and approximately 25 had received two doses of the MenACWY control vaccine. Trial participants were enrolled by age into subgroups of 18-55, 56-69 and 70-plus years, and 148, 28 and 57 TCR-sequenced participants, respectively, were included in these subgroups.

On the study overall, not on this receptor specifically: Participants were mostly white British, with more females than males. The authors suggested clonal diversity may have been underestimated. Because no day 14 peak-response samples were available, repertoires were characterized only after the peak T cell response. Conclusions about previously exposed vaccinees are limited, since just a handful of AZD1222 recipients were seropositive for SARS-CoV-2 at baseline. CD4 TCRs associated with the vaccine covered the entire spike protein, and the dominant responses were in regions 160-218 and 743-854. A significant rise in spike-specific TCR breadth and depth was observed after two AZD1222 doses relative to day 0 and relative to MenACWY recipients. In the small 56-69-year group, the increase in depth fell short of significance, most likely because of low power. Reportedly, close to half of the unique spike-specific TCRs recognized epitopes lying outside the regions that are mutated in the B.1.351 and B.1.1.7 variants.

The CDR3 regions of human TCRbeta chains were analyzed by immunosequencing. Per the source publication's procedure: TCRs in the repertoires were matched against a reference library of SARS-CoV-2-specific TCRs that had been generated with the MIRA antigen-specificity platform. Breadth was defined as the fraction of unique TCRs that were SARS-CoV-2-associated. Depth was defined as the fraction of total T cells that were SARS-CoV-2-associated. Using the MIRA data, each spike-specific TCR was assigned both to the spike region to which the TCR was reactive and to a CD4 or CD8 class. Log10-transformed breadth and depth values were compared by one-way ANOVA with Sidak's multiple comparisons tests. TCRdb's version of the immuneACCESS table is confined to in-frame rearrangements and falls short of the full clone set. An unresolved V gene accounts for under half of the shortfall where checked; the remainder is of unknown origin. V, J and clone size were drawn from that table, and D and trimming were deduced from the DNA. Counted in this sample were roughly 110,000 clones; about 87% of them appeared once. About 6.8% of the sample is in the top ten clones.

This specimen's time point label, per the study, means: about 28 days (+/-7) after the second vaccine dose. AZD1222 recipients whose second dose came at about 4 weeks and those whose second dose came at about 12 weeks were combined into one group, since spike-specific TCR depth and breadth did not differ between the two schedules. Vaccinee samples came from UK trials COV001 and COV002, including a single-blind randomized controlled phase 2/3 trial of AZD1222 (ChAdOx1 nCoV-19) in healthy adults. For TCRbeta chain sequencing, PBMC samples were collected from trial participants at day 0 and at day 28 after the second dose.

The sample here was peripheral blood, taken 28 days after the second AZD1222 dose. The receptor was isolated from an adult who received the AZD1222 COVID-19 vaccine. The chain is assembled from TRBV4-3 and TRBJ1-2; confidence is insufficient to name the D gene. The CDR3 reads as follows: CASSQEGGYSGYTF. The bases read TGCGCCAGCAGCCAAGAAGGAGGATATAGTGGCTACACCTTC.